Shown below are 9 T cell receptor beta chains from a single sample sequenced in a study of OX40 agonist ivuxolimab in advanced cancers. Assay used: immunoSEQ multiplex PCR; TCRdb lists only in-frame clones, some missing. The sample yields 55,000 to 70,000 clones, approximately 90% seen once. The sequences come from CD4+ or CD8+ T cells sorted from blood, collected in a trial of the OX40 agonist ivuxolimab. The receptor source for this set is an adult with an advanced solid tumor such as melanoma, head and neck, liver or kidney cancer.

The CDR3 nucleotides read TGTGCCAGCAGTATGGAGGCTGGGGCCAACGTCCTGACTTTC. This codes for CASSMEAGANVLTF. The V and J genes are TRBV6-5 and TRBJ2-6; a possible D gene is TRBD2 (5 bases). V gave up 5 bases and J gave up 2 bases, with 7 bases separating them. CDR1 MNHEY and CDR2 SVGAGI come from the germline V gene. The CDR3 has 14 residues.

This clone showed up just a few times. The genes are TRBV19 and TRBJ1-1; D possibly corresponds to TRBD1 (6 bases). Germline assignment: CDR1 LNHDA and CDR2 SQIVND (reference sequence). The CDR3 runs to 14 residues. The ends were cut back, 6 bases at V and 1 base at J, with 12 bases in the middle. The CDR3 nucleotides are TGTGCCAGTAGGGACAGACTACCGAACACTGAAGCTTTCTTT. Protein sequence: CASRDRLPNTEAFF.

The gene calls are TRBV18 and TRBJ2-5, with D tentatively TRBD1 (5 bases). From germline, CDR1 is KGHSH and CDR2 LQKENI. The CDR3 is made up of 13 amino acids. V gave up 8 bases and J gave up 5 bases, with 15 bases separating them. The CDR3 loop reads CASRPYKGETQYF. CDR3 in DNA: TGTGCCAGCCGCCCTTATAAGGGGGAGACCCAGTACTTC. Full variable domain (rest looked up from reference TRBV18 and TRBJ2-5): NAGVMQNPRHLVRRRGQEARLRCSPMKGHSHVYWYRQLPEEGLKFMVYLQKENIIDESGMPKERFSAEFPKEGPSILRIQQVVRGDSAAYFCASRPYKGETQYFGPGTRLLVL.

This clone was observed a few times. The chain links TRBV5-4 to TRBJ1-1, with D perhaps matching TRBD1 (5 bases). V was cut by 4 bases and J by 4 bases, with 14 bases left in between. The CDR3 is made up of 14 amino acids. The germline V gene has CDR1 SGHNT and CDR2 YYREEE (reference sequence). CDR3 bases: TGTGCCAGCAGCCGGGACGGTGGCGCCACTGAAGCTTTCTTT. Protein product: CASSRDGGATEAFF.

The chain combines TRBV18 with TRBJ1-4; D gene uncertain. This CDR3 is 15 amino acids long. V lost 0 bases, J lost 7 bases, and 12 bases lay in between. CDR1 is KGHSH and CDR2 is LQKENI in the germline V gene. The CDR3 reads CASSPPTRDLEKLFF. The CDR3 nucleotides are TGTGCCAGCTCACCACCGACCAGAGACCTTGAAAAACTGTTTTTT.

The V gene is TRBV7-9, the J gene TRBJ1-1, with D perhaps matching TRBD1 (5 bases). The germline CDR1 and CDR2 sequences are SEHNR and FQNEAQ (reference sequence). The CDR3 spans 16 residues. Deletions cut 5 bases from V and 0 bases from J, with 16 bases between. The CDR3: CASSPRGGLLNTEAFF. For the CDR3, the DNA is TGTGCCAGCAGCCCGCGGGGGGGACTCCTGAACACTGAAGCTTTCTTT.

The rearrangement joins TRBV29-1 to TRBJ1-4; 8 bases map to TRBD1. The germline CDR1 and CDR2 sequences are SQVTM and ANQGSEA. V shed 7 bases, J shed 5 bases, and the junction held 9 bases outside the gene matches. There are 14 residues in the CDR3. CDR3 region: CSAGNRGGNEKLFF. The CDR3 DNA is TGCAGCGCTGGCAACAGGGGGGGGAATGAAAAACTGTTTTTT. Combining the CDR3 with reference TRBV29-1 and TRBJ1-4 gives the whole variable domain SAVISQKPSRDICQRGTSLTIQCQVDSQVTMMFWYRQQPGQSLTLIATANQGSEATYESGFVIDKFPISRPNLTFSTLTVSNMSPEDSSIYLCSAGNRGGNEKLFFGSGTQLSVL.

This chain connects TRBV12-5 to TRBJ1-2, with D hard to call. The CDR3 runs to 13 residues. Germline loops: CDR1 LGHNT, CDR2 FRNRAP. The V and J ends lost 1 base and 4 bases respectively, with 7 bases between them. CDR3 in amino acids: CASGLGVPYGYTF. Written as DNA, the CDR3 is TGTGCTAGTGGTTTGGGGGTACCCTATGGCTACACCTTC.

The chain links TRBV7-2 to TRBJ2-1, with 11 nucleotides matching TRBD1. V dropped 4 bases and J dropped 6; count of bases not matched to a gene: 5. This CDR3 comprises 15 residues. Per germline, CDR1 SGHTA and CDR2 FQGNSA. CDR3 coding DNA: TGTGCCAGCAGCTCGGTGGACAGGGGGCGCAATGAGCAGTTCTTC. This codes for CASSSVDRGRNEQFF.